The count of the clone carrying this TCR beta chain is one. Its antigen is currently unknown. This sample is drawn from a study of OX40 agonist ivuxolimab in advanced cancers. Study-level information: Patients' therapy was ivuxolimab, an antibody that acts as an agonist of OX40 (CD134). The study's findings and limits: Doses of 0.1 to 3.0 mg/kg were accompanied by clonal expansion of CD4+ and CD8+ blood T cells by week 6. Among T cells, CD8+ cells averaged more expanded clones than CD4+ cells.

TCRdb's table, derived via immunoSEQ multiplex PCR, lists solely in-frame clones and lacks some. The table records 20,000 to 25,000 clones, about 86% of them present only once. The CDR3 extends over 15 amino acids. Germline V gene lookup returns CDR1 SGDLS and CDR2 YYNGEE. Germline trimming cut 3 bases from V and 5 bases from J; bases unmatched to any gene: 6. The clonotype comes from an adult with an advanced solid tumor such as melanoma, head and neck, liver or kidney cancer. V is TRBV9 and J is TRBJ2-3, with TRBD2 identical over 10 bases. The material sequenced was CD4+ or CD8+ T cells sorted from blood, taken in a trial of the OX40 agonist ivuxolimab. CDR3 nucleotides: TGTGCCAGCAGCGAGATAGCGGGGGGTAGAGATACGCAGTATTTT. Its protein is CASSEIAGGRDTQYF. The entire variable domain, with the rest obtained from reference TRBV9 and TRBJ2-3, is as follows: DSGVTQTPKHLITATGQRVTLRCSPRSGDLSVYWYQQSLDQGLQFLIQYYNGEERAKGNILERFSAQQFPDLHSELNLSSLELGDSALYFCASSEIAGGRDTQYFGPGTRLTVL.